This T cell receptor beta chain was profiled in a study of T cell changes during pregnancy in multiple sclerosis. Here immunoSEQ multiplex PCR was the method, and the copy in TCRdb shows in-frame clones only, minus some. The sample comprises approximately 28,000 clones, 85% to 90% of which are singletons, and around a sixth rests with the top ten. The receptor was derived from a female donor with multiple sclerosis, enrolled in a pregnancy study. The sample consisted of CD8+ T cells from peripheral blood mononuclear cells, taken in the second trimester of pregnancy.

The CDR3: CASSPRGQGAGGYTF. The CDR3 DNA follows: TGTGCCAGCAGCCCCCGAGGGCAGGGGGCTGGTGGCTACACCTTC. The chain has TRBV27 and TRBJ1-2; 8 positions match TRBD1. V shed 6 bases, J shed 7 bases, and the junction held 13 bases outside the gene matches. Per germline, CDR1 MNHEY and CDR2 SMNVEV (reference sequence). The CDR3 has 15 amino acids.